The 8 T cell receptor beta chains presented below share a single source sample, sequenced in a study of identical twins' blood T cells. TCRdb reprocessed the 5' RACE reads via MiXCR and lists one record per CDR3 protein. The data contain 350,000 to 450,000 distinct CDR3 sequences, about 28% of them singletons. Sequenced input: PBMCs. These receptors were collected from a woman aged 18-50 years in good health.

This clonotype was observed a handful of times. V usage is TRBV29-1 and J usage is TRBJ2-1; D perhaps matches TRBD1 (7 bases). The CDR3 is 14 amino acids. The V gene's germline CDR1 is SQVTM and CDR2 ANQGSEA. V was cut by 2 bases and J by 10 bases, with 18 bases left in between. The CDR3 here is CSVESTDRRDEQFF. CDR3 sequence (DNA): TGCAGCGTTGAATCAACGGACAGGAGGGACGAGCAGTTCTTC.

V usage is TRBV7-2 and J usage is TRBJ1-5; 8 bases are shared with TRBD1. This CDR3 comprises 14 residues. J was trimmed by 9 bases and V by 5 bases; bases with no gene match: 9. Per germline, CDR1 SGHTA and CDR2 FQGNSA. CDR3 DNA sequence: TGTGCCAGCAGCCTCGGGACAGGAGGATCGCCCCAGCATTTT. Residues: CASSLGTGGSPQHF.

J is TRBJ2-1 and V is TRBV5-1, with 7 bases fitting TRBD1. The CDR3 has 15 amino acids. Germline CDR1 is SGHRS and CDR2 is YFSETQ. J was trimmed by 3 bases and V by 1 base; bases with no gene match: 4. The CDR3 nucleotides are TGCGCCAGCAGCTTGACCGGGACAGACTACAATGAGCAGTTCTTC. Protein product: CASSLTGTDYNEQFF.

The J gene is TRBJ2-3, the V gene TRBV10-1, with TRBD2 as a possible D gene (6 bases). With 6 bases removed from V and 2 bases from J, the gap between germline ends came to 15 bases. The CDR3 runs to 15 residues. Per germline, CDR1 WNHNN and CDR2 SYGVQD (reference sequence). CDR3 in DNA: TGCGCCAGCAGCGATGTAGCGGACCCCACAGATACGCAGTATTTT. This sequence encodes CASSDVADPTDTQYF.

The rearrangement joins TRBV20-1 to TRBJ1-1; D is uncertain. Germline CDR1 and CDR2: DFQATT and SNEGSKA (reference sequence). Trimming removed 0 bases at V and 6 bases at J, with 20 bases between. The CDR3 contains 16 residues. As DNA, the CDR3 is TGCAGTGCTAGAGATGTGGCAGGAGCGAAGTGGGCTGAAGCTTTCTTT. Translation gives CSARDVAGAKWAEAFF.

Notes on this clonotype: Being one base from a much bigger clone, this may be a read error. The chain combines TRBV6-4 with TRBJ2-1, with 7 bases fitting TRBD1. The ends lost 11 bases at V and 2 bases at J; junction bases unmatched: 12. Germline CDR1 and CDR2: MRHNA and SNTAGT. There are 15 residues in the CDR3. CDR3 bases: TGTGCCGAGCAGGGGGAGCGCGTAACCTACAATGAGCAGTTCTTC. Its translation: CAEQGERVTYNEQFF.

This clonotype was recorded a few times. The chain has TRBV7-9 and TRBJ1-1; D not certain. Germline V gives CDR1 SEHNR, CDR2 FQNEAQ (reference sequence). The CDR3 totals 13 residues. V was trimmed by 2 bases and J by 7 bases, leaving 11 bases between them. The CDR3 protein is CASSLTVGNEAFF. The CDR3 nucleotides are TGTGCCAGCAGCTTAACAGTCGGAAATGAAGCTTTCTTT.

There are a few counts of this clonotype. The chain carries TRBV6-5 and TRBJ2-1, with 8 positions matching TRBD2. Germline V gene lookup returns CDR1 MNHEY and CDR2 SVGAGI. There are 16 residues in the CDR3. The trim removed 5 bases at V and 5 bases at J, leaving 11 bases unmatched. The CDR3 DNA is TGTGCCAGCAGTCGCCGGCTAGGACTAGCAAACAATGAGCAGTTCTTC. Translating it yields CASSRRLGLANNEQFF.